Given below is one T cell receptor beta chain in context. Trimming took 4 bases from V and 6 from J; bases not matched to a gene: 8. This CDR3 has 15 amino acids. Germline CDR1 is SGDLS and CDR2 is YYNGEE. The sample comes from a study of T cell changes during pregnancy in multiple sclerosis. Sequencing was performed with immunoSEQ multiplex PCR; in TCRdb, only in-frame clones are kept and a portion is missing. The sample has approximately 89,000 clones, around 93% seen once; the top ten hold roughly 2.5%. The sample in question was peripheral blood, obtained in the third trimester of pregnancy. This TCR came from a female donor with multiple sclerosis, enrolled in a pregnancy study. This chain connects TRBV9 to TRBJ1-5; 9 bases match TRBD1. CDR3 in DNA: TGTGCCAGCAGCCCCACAGGGGGCCTCGGTCAGCCCCAGCATTTT. It yields the protein CASSPTGGLGQPQHF.